A single sample is the source of the 21 T cell receptor beta chains below, sequenced in a study of CD8 T cells in ankylosing spondylitis. A single record per CDR3 protein comes from TCRdb applying MiXCR to the 5' RACE reads. This sample has about 36,000 distinct CDR3 sequences, with 6% found just once. Material: blood, either unsorted or a sorted T cell fraction (not recorded which). These receptors all come from a male donor with ankylosing spondylitis or in good health (not recorded which).

A few counts support this clonotype. Just one base apart from a much larger clone, this may be a read error. The chain couples TRBV12-3 or TRBV12-4 to TRBJ2-6; 7 bases are shared with TRBD2. This CDR3 has 18 amino acids. The CDR3 reads CACSFASGRRSGANVLTF. The DNA for the CDR3 is TGTGCCTGCAGTTTCGCTAGCGGTCGACGCTCTGGGGCCAACGTCCTGACTTTC.

This clonotype has ten or more counts. This rearrangement joins TRBV28 to TRBJ2-7; the match to TRBD1 covers 8 bases. The CDR3 has 14 residues. Trimming took 8 bases from V and 1 from J; bases not matched to a gene: 7. The germline V gene encodes CDR1 MDHEN and CDR2 SYDVKM. The CDR3 sequence: CASVRQGPSYEQYF. The DNA for the CDR3 is TGTGCCAGCGTTCGACAGGGGCCATCCTACGAGCAGTACTTC.

This clonotype was observed at least ten times. The chain employs TRBV5-6 and TRBJ1-5; D ambiguous. Germline assignment: CDR1 SGHDT and CDR2 YYEEEE. The CDR3 runs to 13 residues. V gave up 2 bases and J gave up 6 bases, with 9 bases separating them. The CDR3 DNA reads TGTGCCAGCAGCTTAAGTATGAGTCAGCCCCAGCATTTT. It encodes CASSLSMSQPQHF.

This clonotype was counted ten times or more. The chain links TRBV12-3 or TRBV12-4 to TRBJ2-7; 7 bases align to TRBD2. Losses at the gene ends were 2 bases for V and 8 bases for J; bases not matched to a gene: 9. The CDR3 runs to 14 residues. In DNA form, the CDR3 reads TGTGCCAGCAGTTTACGGGCGGGAGTGCGGAAGCAGTACTTC. Residues: CASSLRAGVRKQYF.

This clonotype occurred many times. The V call is TRBV4-1, the J call TRBJ2-1, with a tentative D call TRBD2 (6 bases). The ends were cut back, 4 bases at V and 1 base at J, with 8 bases in the middle. The length of the CDR3 is 14 residues. Germline CDR1 MGHRA, CDR2 YSYEKL. The CDR3 coding sequence is TGCGCCAGCAGCCTCCGGGAGTCCTACAATGAGCAGTTCTTC. Translating it yields CASSLRESYNEQFF.

This clonotype has a count of ten or more. CDR3 sequence reads: CATSRNRGRTEQPQHF. The CDR3 DNA sequence: TGTGCCACCAGCAGAAATAGAGGAAGGACGGAACAGCCCCAGCATTTT. The chain links TRBV15 to TRBJ1-5; D unclear. The ends were cut back, 2 bases at V and 7 bases at J, with 18 bases in the middle. The CDR3 has 16 amino acids. Germline CDR1 and CDR2: LNHNV and YYDKDF (reference sequence).

Ten or more counts support this clonotype. The rearrangement joins TRBV12-3 or TRBV12-4 to TRBJ2-7; 7 bases are shared with TRBD1. This CDR3 has 13 amino acids. Trimming at V came to 5 bases and at J to 2 bases, leaving 3 bases not matched to a gene. The DNA for the CDR3 is TGTGCCAGCAGTCGGGGACAGACCTACGAGCAGTACTTC. It encodes CASSRGQTYEQYF.

This clonotype was counted many times. This rearrangement joins TRBV7-8 to TRBJ2-5; 10 bases agree with TRBD2. Germline values: CDR1 SGHVS, CDR2 FQNEAQ. The CDR3 has 17 amino acids. With 4 bases clipped from V and 5 bases from J, the junction kept 13 bases outside the gene matches. CDR3 region: CASSSRLAGGQVETQYF. Written as DNA, the CDR3 is TGTGCCAGCAGCTCCCGGTTAGCGGGGGGCCAGGTGGAGACCCAGTACTTC.

This clonotype came up many times. The chain employs TRBV20-1 and TRBJ2-7, with D perhaps being TRBD1 or TRBD2 (5 bases each). The germline CDR1 and CDR2 sequences are DFQATT and SNEGSKA (reference sequence). This CDR3 contains 13 residues. The V gene lost 6 bases and the J gene lost 3 bases, with 15 bases spanning the gap. Written as DNA, the CDR3 is TGCAGTGCCCGTACTCTTGGGGGCTACGAGCAGTACTTC. Its translation is CSARTLGGYEQYF.

This clonotype came up many times. V usage is TRBV20-1 and J usage is TRBJ2-1; D not resolved. The CDR3 covers 15 residues. The V end lost 5 bases, the J end lost 5 bases, and 19 bases lay between the germline ends. Germline V CDR1 and CDR2: DFQATT, SNEGSKA (reference sequence). CDR3 region: CSAGPGDQLNNEQFF. The CDR3, as DNA: TGCAGTGCTGGCCCAGGCGACCAACTTAACAATGAGCAGTTCTTC.

This clonotype was recorded at least ten times. V is TRBV6-1 and J is TRBJ1-1, with D possibly matching TRBD1 (5 bases). From germline, CDR1 is MNHNS and CDR2 SASEGT. V shed 6 bases and J shed 10 bases, with 18 bases lying between them. This CDR3 contains 13 residues. CDR3 nucleotide sequence: TGTGCCAGCAGCCGTACCCGAACAGGCGGAGCTTTCTTT. The encoded protein is CASSRTRTGGAFF.

This clonotype was seen ten or more times. J is TRBJ1-2 and V is TRBV7-9; D unclear. V lost 5 bases to trimming and J lost 4 bases, with 17 bases between them. The germline gives CDR1 SEHNR, CDR2 FQNEAQ (reference sequence). CDR3 length: 15 amino acids. The CDR3 DNA reads as TGTGCCAGCAGCCCACAGAGAATTACTCTCTATGGCTACACCTTC. Translated, it gives CASSPQRITLYGYTF.

This clonotype was counted ten times or more. At one end the junction does not follow the germline gene, possibly because of a read error. V is TRBV6-2 or TRBV6-3 and J is TRBJ2-7, with D maybe TRBD2 (6 bases). Germline V gene lookup returns CDR1 MNHEY and CDR2 SVGEGT. The CDR3 contains 13 residues. The CDR3 spells CASNRDSYYEQYF. CDR3 DNA: TGTGCAAGCAACCGGGACTCATACTACGAGCAGTACTTC.

The sample holds many counts of this clonotype. The chain couples TRBV5-4 to TRBJ2-3, with 7 bases lining up with TRBD2. Trimming removed 0 bases from V and 2 bases from J; junction bases left unmatched: 3. This CDR3 comprises 15 residues. Germline V gene lookup returns CDR1 SGHNT and CDR2 YYREEE (reference sequence). Here the CDR3 reads CASSLGGSATDTQYF. CDR3 DNA: TGTGCCAGCAGCTTGGGCGGGAGTGCCACAGATACGCAGTATTTT.

This clonotype has at least ten counts. V is TRBV13 and J is TRBJ2-7; D is possibly TRBD2 (5 bases). Germline lookup yields CDR1 PRHDT and CDR2 FYEKMQ (reference sequence). The CDR3 loop spans 14 amino acids. The V end was cut by 2 bases, the J end by 2 bases, with 10 bases between. The CDR3 coding sequence is TGTGCCAGCAGCTTACTGCCCGGGACCTACGAGCAGTACTTC. Its protein product is CASSLLPGTYEQYF.

At least ten counts were recorded for this clonotype. V is TRBV29-1 and J is TRBJ2-7, with TRBD1 identical over 8 bases. The CDR3 spans 13 residues. Unmatched junction bases numbered 6, after V lost 6 bases and J lost 2 bases. Germline CDR1 and CDR2: SQVTM and ANQGSEA. The DNA for the CDR3 is TGCAGCGTCGAGGACAGGGTCACCTACGAGCAGTACTTC. Amino acid sequence: CSVEDRVTYEQYF.

This clonotype was detected a few times. V usage is TRBV20-1 and J usage is TRBJ1-1; D is unresolved. CDR3 size: 14 residues. The germline CDR1 and CDR2 sequences are DFQATT and SNEGSKA (reference sequence). V dropped 0 bases and J dropped 2 bases, with 10 bases sitting between them. CDR3 amino acids: CSARDARSNTEAFF. The CDR3 DNA follows: TGCAGTGCTAGAGACGCGAGGTCTAACACTGAAGCTTTCTTT.

Worth noting for this clonotype: A read error is possible here, since a much larger clone lies one base away. This chain connects TRBV28 to TRBJ2-5; the D is unclear. V lost 9 bases to trimming and J lost 5 bases, with 13 bases between them. This CDR3 comprises 12 residues. Per germline, CDR1 MDHEN and CDR2 SYDVKM. CDR3 in amino acids: CARSGLGETQYF. CDR3 coding DNA: TGTGCCAGATCTGGGCTCGGGGAGACCCAGTACTTC.

In this sample, this clonotype turned up many times. The chain recombines TRBV18 with TRBJ1-4; perhaps TRBD1 as D (6 bases). The germline gives CDR1 KGHSH, CDR2 LQKENI. The V and J ends lost 0 bases and 8 bases respectively, with 16 bases between them. This CDR3 spans 16 amino acids. The CDR3 sequence: CASSPPRTQGLEKLFF. The CDR3 DNA sequence: TGTGCCAGCTCACCACCGAGGACGCAGGGGTTGGAAAAACTGTTTTTT.

Many counts were recorded for this clonotype. This chain uses TRBV12-3 or TRBV12-4 with TRBJ1-2; TRBD1 matches 9 bases. V was pared by 5 bases and J by 2 bases, with 6 bases of the junction left unmatched. The length of the CDR3 is 15 residues. The CDR3 region has the DNA TGTGCCAGCAGTACCGGGACAGGGCTGAACTATGGCTACACCTTC. This sequence encodes CASSTGTGLNYGYTF.

This clonotype was seen ten or more times. V and J are TRBV10-3 and TRBJ2-1, with D possibly being TRBD1 or TRBD2 (5 bases each). V lost 11 bases, J lost 11 bases, and 22 bases lay in between. This CDR3 region has 13 residues. CDR1 and CDR2 from the germline V gene are ENHRY and SYGVKD. The CDR3 region has the DNA TGTGCCCCCGGGGTGACAGCAGCCCCCAAGCAGTTCTTC. Translation gives CAPGVTAAPKQFF.